The 2 T cell receptor beta chains listed next were all sequenced from one sample in a study of cytomegalovirus exposure and HLA in healthy donors. PCR involved 60 Vbeta and 13 Jbeta primers. TCRdb's table, derived via immunoSEQ multiplex PCR, lists solely in-frame clones and lacks some. The sample includes 200,000 to 250,000 clones, 70% to 85% of them seen just once. Sequenced input: PBMCs. These receptors were taken from a girl aged 2 to 10 in good health and CMV-seronegative.

The J gene is TRBJ2-7, the V gene TRBV5-1; 13 nucleotides line up with TRBD2. Trimming took 7 bases from V and 6 from J; bases not matched to a gene: 7. The V gene's germline CDR1 is SGHRS and CDR2 YFSETQ. This CDR3 is 14 amino acids long. CDR3 loop: CASVRTSGSSEQYF. CDR3 bases: TGCGCCAGCGTCAGGACTAGCGGGAGTTCCGAGCAGTACTTC.

V and J are TRBV9 and TRBJ1-4; weak D call: TRBD1 (6 bases). CDR1 and CDR2 (germline): SGDLS, YYNGEE. The CDR3 is made up of 14 amino acids. V was trimmed by 0 bases and J by 7 bases, leaving 10 bases between them. The CDR3, as DNA: TGTGCCAGCAGCGTAGGCCAGGGGTCTGAAAAACTGTTTTTT. This gives the protein CASSVGQGSEKLFF.